The 5 T cell receptor beta chains below come from one sample, sequenced in a study of blood T cell repertoires in COVID-19. Clones were sequenced by immunoSEQ multiplex PCR, and TCRdb holds only the in-frame ones, with some missing. The table has about 160,000 clones, 90% to 95% seen once. The specimen was peripheral blood. These receptors all come from a woman aged 55 to 70 with COVID-19, enrolled during active disease.

The rearrangement links TRBV5-6 to TRBJ1-6; possibly TRBD1 for D (5 bases). Germline V lookup: CDR1 SGHDT, CDR2 YYEEEE. The CDR3 extends over 14 amino acids. V was trimmed by 0 bases and J by 10 bases, leaving 11 bases between them. The CDR3 is CASSLVGGYSPLHF. DNA of the CDR3: TGTGCCAGCAGCTTGGTGGGGGGTTACTCACCCCTCCACTTT. The variable domain in full, completed from reference TRBV5-6 and TRBJ1-6, reads DAGVTQSPTHLIKTRGQQVTLRCSPKSGHDTVSWYQQALGQGPQFIFQYYEEEERQRGNFPDRFSGHQFPNYSSELNVNALLLGDSALYLCASSLVGGYSPLHFGNGTRLTVT.

This clone occurred once. The chain employs TRBV5-1 and TRBJ2-7, with 8 positions matching TRBD1. The CDR3 is 16 residues long. Germline V lookup: CDR1 SGHRS, CDR2 YFSETQ. Trimming cost V 4 bases and J 4 bases; bases outside gene matches: 13. The CDR3 DNA reads TGCGCCAGCAGCCTTACCCTGGACAGGGAAATGTACGAGCAGTACTTC. It encodes CASSLTLDREMYEQYF.

The V gene is TRBV7-8, the J gene TRBJ1-1, with D possibly TRBD1 on 5 matching bases. Trimming removed 3 bases at V and 1 base at J, with 12 bases between. CDR1 and CDR2 (germline): SGHVS, FQNEAQ. The CDR3 totals 15 residues. The CDR3 DNA sequence: TGTGCCAGCAGCTTGGTTCAGGGATGGAACACTGAAGCTTTCTTT. This codes for CASSLVQGWNTEAFF.

The chain has TRBV12-3 or TRBV12-4 and TRBJ1-2, with 9 bases identical to TRBD1. The CDR3 covers 13 residues. Trimming at V came to 5 bases and at J to 8 bases, leaving 6 bases not matched to a gene. The CDR3 DNA follows: TGTGCCAGCAGTAGGACAGGGGTTAGAGGCTACACCTTC. Encoded protein: CASSRTGVRGYTF.

The chain employs TRBV6-5 and TRBJ1-5; D perhaps matches TRBD1 (6 bases). The germline V gene encodes CDR1 MNHEY and CDR2 SVGAGI. The CDR3 consists of 15 residues. With 0 bases removed from V and 7 bases from J, the gap between germline ends came to 13 bases. The CDR3 bases are TGTGCCAGCAGTTACTCCGGACAGAGCAGACAGCCCCAGCATTTT. Translated, it gives CASSYSGQSRQPQHF.